Listed below are T cell receptor beta chains from one sample, sequenced in a study of blood T cell repertoires in COVID-19. Repertoires were generated with immunoSEQ multiplex PCR, while TCRdb's copy carries only in-frame clones and drops some. The sample yields about 39,000 clones, 84% seen once. Sequenced material: peripheral blood. Every receptor here comes from a man aged 45-60 years with active or convalescent COVID-19. Both conserved end residues are part of each CDR3. D genes are given only for firm matches. The listing skips clone size in some rows; elsewhere it reads once, few, many or a size class.

14	-	-	TRBV5-1	TRBJ1-5	TGCGCCAGCAGCTTCGGCCAGGGCAATCAGCCCCAGCATTTT	CASSFGQGNQPQHF
16	-	-	TRBV5-6	TRBJ2-5	TGTGCCAGCAGCTTGATCCCGCTAGCGATGGGAGAGACCCAGTACTTC	CASSLIPLAMGETQYF
13	-	-	TRBV27	TRBJ2-5	TGTGCCAGCCGCCCGCAGGGGGGCGAGACCCAGTACTTC	CASRPQGGETQYF
18	-	-	TRBV9	TRBJ1-4	TGTGCCAGCAGCTCCAGTGGCGGGTACGGAACAACTAATGAAAAACTGTTTTTT	CASSSSGGYGTTNEKLFF
16	-	TRBD2	TRBV7-2	TRBJ2-5	TGTGCCAGCAGCTTCCAGCTAGCGGGGGATCGAGAGACCCAGTACTTC	CASSFQLAGDRETQYF
15	once	TRBD1	TRBV10-2	TRBJ1-1	TGCGCCAGCAGTGTGGGGACAGGAATGAACACTGAAGCTTTCTTT	CASSVGTGMNTEAFF
17	few	TRBD1	TRBV13	TRBJ1-6	TGTGCCAGCAGCTCCGGACAGGGTGGGCGAAAAAATTCACCCCTCCACTTT	CASSSGQGGRKNSPLHF
13	few	-	TRBV6-2/TRBV6-3	TRBJ1-6	TGTGCCAGCAGTTACTCCGGAGATTCACCCCTCCACTTT	CASSYSGDSPLHF
15	-	TRBD1	TRBV4-1	TRBJ2-4	TGCGCCAGCAGCCAAGTCGGGACAGAAAAATTCATTCAGTACTTC	CASSQVGTEKFIQYF
14	-	-	TRBV15	TRBJ2-1	TGTGCCACCAGCAGCGGGGGCTCCTACAATGAGCAGTTCTTC	CATSSGGSYNEQFF
16	once	-	TRBV3-1/TRBV3-2	TRBJ2-7	TGTGCCAGCAGCCGACAACAGGGTTCTTCCTCCTACGAGCAGTACTTC	CASSRQQGSSSYEQYF
15	-	-	TRBV9	TRBJ2-2	TGTGCCAGCAGCGTAGGGCCCCAATTCACCGGGGAGCTGTTTTTT	CASSVGPQFTGELFF
13	few	TRBD1	TRBV7-9	TRBJ2-2	TGTGCCAGCAGCGGACAGGCGTCCGGGGAGCTGTTTTTT	CASSGQASGELFF
15	-	-	TRBV7-2	TRBJ2-2	TGTGCCAGCAGCCGGGGACAACCGAACACCGGGGAGCTGTTTTTT	CASSRGQPNTGELFF
16	-	TRBD1	TRBV5-6	TRBJ1-4	TGTGCCAGCAGCACCCTGGGGACAGCAACTAATGAAAAACTGTTTTTT	CASSTLGTATNEKLFF
18	-	TRBD2	TRBV30	TRBJ2-1	TGTGCCTGGGACCGGACATCATCAGGCGGGGGCTCCTACAATGAGCAGTTCTTC	CAWDRTSSGGGSYNEQFF
14	-	TRBD1	TRBV6-5	TRBJ2-2	TGTGCCAGTAAGACAGGGGGAGGCACCGGGGAGCTGTTTTTT	CASKTGGGTGELFF
14	-	-	TRBV30	TRBJ2-2	TGTGCCTCCACGGCCAAGACGGGCACCGGGGAGCTGTTTTTT	CASTAKTGTGELFF
15	-	TRBD2	TRBV5-8	TRBJ2-1	TGTGCCAGCAGCTCCTTAGCGGGGACCTACAATGAGCAGTTCTTC	CASSSLAGTYNEQFF
13	-	-	TRBV10-1	TRBJ1-1	TGCGCCAGCAGTCCATCAGCAGGCACTGAAGCTTTCTTT	CASSPSAGTEAFF
14	-	-	TRBV21-1	TRBJ1-5	TGTGCCAGCAACGAGACAGGGGTCAATCAGCCCCAGCATTTT	CASNETGVNQPQHF
15	-	-	TRBV18	TRBJ2-2	TGTGCCAGCTCACCGAGAGATTCGAACACCGGGGAGCTGTTTTTT	CASSPRDSNTGELFF
16	-	TRBD2	TRBV3-1/TRBV3-2	TRBJ2-3	TGTGCCAGCAGCCATCTGGGACTAGCGGGGGAAGATACGCAGTATTTT	CASSHLGLAGEDTQYF
17	once	TRBD2	TRBV9	TRBJ2-7	TGTGCCAGCAGCCCCCGGGAGGCCTCGCCCTATTCCTACGAGCAGTACTTC	CASSPREASPYSYEQYF
15	-	TRBD1	TRBV6-5	TRBJ1-6	TGTGCCAGCAGTTACCAGGGGGTCGATAATTCACCCCTCCACTTT	CASSYQGVDNSPLHF
14	-	TRBD2	TRBV6-5	TRBJ2-7	TGTGCCAGCAGTTACGCCCTAGCGGGTTACGAGCAGTACTTC	CASSYALAGYEQYF
13	-	TRBD2	TRBV20-1	TRBJ2-7	TGCAGTGCTAGTCCTCGGACTAGAGGCGAGCAGTACTTC	CSASPRTRGEQYF
15	-	TRBD1	TRBV7-2	TRBJ2-1	TGTGCCAGCAGCTTAGCCTCTGGACAGGGGAATGAGCAGTTCTTC	CASSLASGQGNEQFF
15	-	-	TRBV6-6	TRBJ1-1	TGTGCCAGCAGTGTACGACAGGCGGACAACACTGAAGCTTTCTTT	CASSVRQADNTEAFF
17	-	TRBD2	TRBV5-1	TRBJ2-3	TGCGCCAGCAGCTTGGTTATAGCGGGGATTAGCACAGATACGCAGTATTTT	CASSLVIAGISTDTQYF
14	-	-	TRBV7-8	TRBJ1-1	TGTGCCAGCAGCTTAAACAGGGCGAACACTGAAGCTTTCTTT	CASSLNRANTEAFF
15	-	TRBD2	TRBV29-1	TRBJ2-7	TGCAGCGTTGCCGGGCGGGGGGGCCTCTCGGACGAGCAGTACTTC	CSVAGRGGLSDEQYF
15	-	TRBD1	TRBV30	TRBJ2-3	TGTGCCTGGAGTGTACAGGGGGACCGCACAGATACGCAGTATTTT	CAWSVQGDRTDTQYF
15	-	-	TRBV15	TRBJ1-1	TGTGCCACCAGCGAAACGAGATCCTTGAACACTGAAGCTTTCTTT	CATSETRSLNTEAFF
14	-	-	TRBV7-2	TRBJ2-1	TGTGCCAGCAGCTTACGGGGAATCTACAATGAGCAGTTCTTC	CASSLRGIYNEQFF
15	-	-	TRBV27	TRBJ1-5	TGTGCCAGCAGTTTATCAGCGGGGGGTAATCAGCCCCAGCATTTT	CASSLSAGGNQPQHF
12	-	-	TRBV20-1	TRBJ2-4	TGCAGTGCTAGTTCAGGGAAAAACATTCAGTACTTC	CSASSGKNIQYF
14	-	-	TRBV27	TRBJ1-4	TGTGCCAGCAGAATGACACGAACTAATGAAAAACTGTTTTTT	CASRMTRTNEKLFF
19	-	TRBD2	TRBV7-2	TRBJ2-1	TGTGCCAGCAGCTTACAACTAGCGGGGGGCCCCCTCCCCTACAATGAGCAGTTCTTC	CASSLQLAGGPLPYNEQFF
15	-	TRBD1	TRBV27	TRBJ1-5	TGTGCCAGCAGTCCGGGACAGGGGGCATTTCAGCCCCAGCATTTT	CASSPGQGAFQPQHF
17	-	-	TRBV10-2	TRBJ2-2	TGCGCCAGCACGACGTGGGAAGGGCGGGGGAACACCGGGGAGCTGTTTTTT	CASTTWEGRGNTGELFF
15	-	TRBD1	TRBV19	TRBJ1-6	TGTGCCAGCCGGGACAGGGGGCGATGGGATTCACCCCTCCACTTT	CASRDRGRWDSPLHF
16	medium-sized	-	TRBV2	TRBJ2-6	TGTGCCAGCAGTGAAAGCTGGTCCTCTGGGGCCAACGTCCTGACTTTC	CASSESWSSGANVLTF
14	-	-	TRBV5-1	TRBJ2-1	TGCGCCAGCAGCTTGGAGCCTAGTGGAAATGAGCAGTTCTTC	CASSLEPSGNEQFF
16	-	TRBD1	TRBV3-1/TRBV3-2	TRBJ2-2	TGTGCCAGCAGCCGACAATCTACAGGGGCGATCGGGGAGCTGTTTTTT	CASSRQSTGAIGELFF
14	once	-	TRBV6-5	TRBJ1-2	TGTGCCAGCAGTTACCGGGCAGGGAACTATGGCTACACCTTC	CASSYRAGNYGYTF
16	-	TRBD1	TRBV10-3	TRBJ2-7	TGTGCCATCAGTGAGTCGTGGCTGGACAGGTCCTACGAGCAGTACTTC	CAISESWLDRSYEQYF
13	-	-	TRBV7-9	TRBJ2-1	TGTGCCAGCAGCCCGTCTAGCTCTACTGAGCAGTTCTTC	CASSPSSSTEQFF
13	-	TRBD1	TRBV18	TRBJ1-1	TGTGCCAGCTCACATAACAGGGGGCGCGAAGCTTTCTTT	CASSHNRGREAFF
16	-	TRBD2	TRBV9	TRBJ2-5	TGTGCCAGCAGCGCGGGACTAGCGGGGGGGAGTGAGACCCAGTACTTC	CASSAGLAGGSETQYF
11	-	-	TRBV6-5	TRBJ2-1	TGTGCCAGCAGCTCGGGATATGCCCAGTTCTTC	CASSSGYAQFF
15	few	TRBD2	TRBV6-6	TRBJ2-7	TGTGCCAGCAGTTCGCCGGGACTAGCGAACTACGAGCAGTACTTC	CASSSPGLANYEQYF
14	-	TRBD1	TRBV6-5	TRBJ2-7	TGTGCCAGCAGCCCCGGGACAGCCTCCTACGAGCAGTACTTC	CASSPGTASYEQYF
16	-	TRBD2	TRBV4-1	TRBJ2-7	TGCGCCAGCAGTCAAATTCTAGCGGGGGCTTCGGGGGAGCAGTACTTC	CASSQILAGASGEQYF
14	-	-	TRBV7-9	TRBJ2-1	TGTGCCAGCAGCTTGGAGGACAGTTACAATGAGCAGTTCTTC	CASSLEDSYNEQFF
13	-	-	TRBV2	TRBJ2-7	TGTGCCAGCAGTGCGGACCCAGGGAATGAGCAGTACTTC	CASSADPGNEQYF
15	-	TRBD1	TRBV5-1	TRBJ1-4	TGCGCCAGCAGCTCCGGGGACAGAGCATTTGAAAAACTGTTTTTT	CASSSGDRAFEKLFF
16	-	-	TRBV4-2	TRBJ1-3	TGTGCCAGCAGCCAAGAGGGCGCCGGCTCTGGAAACACCATATATTTT	CASSQEGAGSGNTIYF
15	-	-	TRBV19	TRBJ2-5	TGTGCCAGTAGTCGAAGACAGGTACCGCAAGAGACCCAGTACTTC	CASSRRQVPQETQYF